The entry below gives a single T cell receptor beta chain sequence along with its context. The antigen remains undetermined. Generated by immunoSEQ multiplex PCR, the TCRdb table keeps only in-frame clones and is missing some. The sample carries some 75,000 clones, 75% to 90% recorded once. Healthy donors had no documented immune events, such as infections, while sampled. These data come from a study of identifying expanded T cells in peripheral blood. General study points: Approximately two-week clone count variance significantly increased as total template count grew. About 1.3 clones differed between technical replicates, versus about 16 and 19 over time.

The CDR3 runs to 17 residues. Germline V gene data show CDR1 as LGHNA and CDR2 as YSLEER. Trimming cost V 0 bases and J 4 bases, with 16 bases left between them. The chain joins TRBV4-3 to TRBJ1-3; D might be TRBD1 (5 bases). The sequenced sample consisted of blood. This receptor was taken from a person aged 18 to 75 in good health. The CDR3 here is CASSQDYVRGSGNTIYF. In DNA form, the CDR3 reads TGCGCCAGCAGCCAAGACTATGTCCGGGGGTCAGGAAACACCATATATTTT.